This is a list of T cell receptor beta chains from one sample in a study of blood T cells in healthy people across ages. TCRdb re-derived calls from the 5' RACE reads in MiXCR, one entry per CDR3 protein. Of about 640,000 distinct CDR3 sequences detected, 45% to 65% appear once; the ten largest clones hold about two fifths. Material for sequencing was blood. These receptors were obtained from a man aged 60 to 69 in good health. CDR3s include the opening cysteine and the closing phenylalanine or tryptophan. The order of the fields is V gene, clone size, D gene, J gene, CDR3 DNA, CDR3 protein. The D gene is left open where the match is weak. Clone size appears in some rows only: once, few, many, or a class for an expanded clone.

V gene: TRBV7-2; clone size: .; D gene: .; J gene: TRBJ2-5; CDR3 DNA: TGTGCCAGCACCCTAAATCCGGTGGCAGTCCAAGAGACCCAGTACTTC; CDR3 protein: CASTLNPVAVQETQYF
V gene: TRBV29-1; clone size: few; D gene: .; J gene: TRBJ2-3; CDR3 DNA: TGCAGCGTTGAAGAACTATATACGCAGTATTTT; CDR3 protein: CSVEELYTQYF
V gene: TRBV7-8; clone size: .; D gene: TRBD1; J gene: TRBJ1-2; CDR3 DNA: TGTGCCAGCAGCCCTGGACAGGGTCGCTACACCTTC; CDR3 protein: CASSPGQGRYTF
V gene: TRBV3-1; clone size: .; D gene: TRBD2; J gene: TRBJ2-7; CDR3 DNA: TGTGCCAGCAGCCAAGGGACTAGCTTCACCGTCTACGAGCAGTACTTC; CDR3 protein: CASSQGTSFTVYEQYF
V gene: TRBV5-1; clone size: .; D gene: .; J gene: TRBJ2-7; CDR3 DNA: TGCGCCAGCAGTCCAATACCGGGGGTCTCTTCCGAGCAGTACTTC; CDR3 protein: CASSPIPGVSSEQYF
V gene: TRBV6-6; clone size: many; D gene: .; J gene: TRBJ2-7; CDR3 DNA: TGTGCCAGCAGTCTCGGGAATTCCTACGAGCAGTACTTC; CDR3 protein: CASSLGNSYEQYF
V gene: TRBV29-1; clone size: .; D gene: .; J gene: TRBJ2-1; CDR3 DNA: TGCAGCGTTGAAGATAAAAGGGAGCAAGAGACCCAGTTCTTC; CDR3 protein: CSVEDKREQETQFF
V gene: TRBV12-3/TRBV12-4; clone size: .; D gene: .; J gene: TRBJ2-6; CDR3 DNA: TGTGCCAGCAGTTTGGGGAGTGCCTCTGGGGCCAACGTCCTGACTTTC; CDR3 protein: CASSLGSASGANVLTF
V gene: TRBV12-3/TRBV12-4; clone size: .; D gene: .; J gene: TRBJ1-1; CDR3 DNA: TGTGCCAGCAGCCGACCCCGGCTTCTGAACACTGAAGCTTTCTTT; CDR3 protein: CASSRPRLLNTEAFF
V gene: TRBV29-1; clone size: .; D gene: .; J gene: TRBJ2-7; CDR3 DNA: TGCAGCGTTGTTAGACAGGCAACCTACGAGCAGTACTTC; CDR3 protein: CSVVRQATYEQYF
V gene: TRBV7-9; clone size: .; D gene: TRBD1; J gene: TRBJ1-6; CDR3 DNA: TGTGCCAGCAGCTCAGGGGGGGGAGGGGGTAATTCACCCCTCCACTTT; CDR3 protein: CASSSGGGGGNSPLHF
V gene: TRBV7-2; clone size: few; D gene: .; J gene: TRBJ1-2; CDR3 DNA: TGTGCCAGCAGCTTAGCGGGGTTTGGGGGCTTGCATGGCTACACCTTC; CDR3 protein: CASSLAGFGGLHGYTF
V gene: TRBV7-2; clone size: .; D gene: .; J gene: TRBJ2-5; CDR3 DNA: TGTGCCAGCAGCTTAAAGTACGGGGGCCGCCAAGAGACCCAGTACTTC; CDR3 protein: CASSLKYGGRQETQYF
V gene: TRBV5-1; clone size: .; D gene: .; J gene: TRBJ2-7; CDR3 DNA: TGCGCCAGCGGGGTCGAGCGCTACGAGCAGTACTTC; CDR3 protein: CASGVERYEQYF
V gene: TRBV11-2; clone size: .; D gene: TRBD2; J gene: TRBJ2-7; CDR3 DNA: TGTGCCAGCAGCTTATTAGCGGGGGGGTCCTACGAGCAGTACTTC; CDR3 protein: CASSLLAGGSYEQYF
V gene: TRBV4-3; clone size: few; D gene: .; J gene: TRBJ2-3; CDR3 DNA: TGCGCCAGCAGCCAAGAACTGTGGTCAAGCACAGATACGCAGTATTTT; CDR3 protein: CASSQELWSSTDTQYF
V gene: TRBV29-1; clone size: .; D gene: TRBD1; J gene: TRBJ2-7; CDR3 DNA: TGCAGCGTTCCAGGACAGGACGGCGAGCAGTACTTC; CDR3 protein: CSVPGQDGEQYF
V gene: TRBV20-1; clone size: many; D gene: .; J gene: TRBJ1-1; CDR3 DNA: TGCAGTGCTTCCAAAGGGGGAGGGACTGAAGCTTTCTTT; CDR3 protein: CSASKGGGTEAFF
V gene: TRBV15; clone size: .; D gene: .; J gene: TRBJ2-1; CDR3 DNA: TGTGCCACCAGCAGAGAAGGGTACCATGAGCAGTTCTTC; CDR3 protein: CATSREGYHEQFF
V gene: TRBV6-2/TRBV6-3; clone size: .; D gene: TRBD1; J gene: TRBJ2-7; CDR3 DNA: TGTGCCACCTTCGGGGACAGGGGGTACGAGCAGTACTTC; CDR3 protein: CATFGDRGYEQYF
V gene: TRBV6-2/TRBV6-3; clone size: .; D gene: TRBD2; J gene: TRBJ2-1; CDR3 DNA: TGTGCCAGCAGTACCCCTAGCGGGGGGGCCCACAATGAGCAGTTCTTC; CDR3 protein: CASSTPSGGAHNEQFF
V gene: TRBV20-1; clone size: .; D gene: .; J gene: TRBJ1-2; CDR3 DNA: TGCAGTGCTAGTGCAAGTGGCTTAGCTAACTATGGCTACACCTTC; CDR3 protein: CSASASGLANYGYTF
V gene: TRBV20-1; clone size: few; D gene: .; J gene: TRBJ2-7; CDR3 DNA: TGCAGTGCCTATAGATCCTACGAGCAGTACTTC; CDR3 protein: CSAYRSYEQYF
V gene: TRBV4-1; clone size: .; D gene: .; J gene: TRBJ2-7; CDR3 DNA: TGCGCCAGCAGCCAAGAGGCAGGGGCAAGCTCCTACGAGCAGTACTTC; CDR3 protein: CASSQEAGASSYEQYF
V gene: TRBV5-1; clone size: .; D gene: .; J gene: TRBJ1-2; CDR3 DNA: TGCGCCAGCAGAATAGGGGCCAGAGGCTACACCTTC; CDR3 protein: CASRIGARGYTF
V gene: TRBV5-1; clone size: .; D gene: .; J gene: TRBJ2-5; CDR3 DNA: TGCGCCAGCAGCTTTCGACTAGGATCGGGGACCCAGTACTTC; CDR3 protein: CASSFRLGSGTQYF
V gene: TRBV9; clone size: .; D gene: TRBD2; J gene: TRBJ2-1; CDR3 DNA: TGTGCCAGCAGCGTCGGGACTAGCCTTTACAATGAGCAGTTCTTC; CDR3 protein: CASSVGTSLYNEQFF
V gene: TRBV27; clone size: few; D gene: TRBD1; J gene: TRBJ2-5; CDR3 DNA: TGTGCCAGCAGAACCGGACAGGGGGCTAGTTATATCGAGACCCAGTACTTC; CDR3 protein: CASRTGQGASYIETQYF
V gene: TRBV29-1; clone size: few; D gene: TRBD2; J gene: TRBJ2-5; CDR3 DNA: TGCAGCGTCAGCCCGACTAGCGCCGAGACCCAGTACTTC; CDR3 protein: CSVSPTSAETQYF
V gene: TRBV7-9; clone size: .; D gene: .; J gene: TRBJ2-2; CDR3 DNA: TGTGCCAGCAGCCCGATCCTGGGAGGCACCGGGGAGCTGTTTTTT; CDR3 protein: CASSPILGGTGELFF
V gene: TRBV29-1; clone size: few; D gene: .; J gene: TRBJ1-6; CDR3 DNA: TGCAGCGTTGCCTTGACAAGTAATAATTCACCCCTCCACTTT; CDR3 protein: CSVALTSNNSPLHF
V gene: TRBV6-2/TRBV6-3; clone size: .; D gene: .; J gene: TRBJ1-1; CDR3 DNA: TGTGCCAGCAGTTACGCTGGCAGGGTTCAAGAAGCTTTCTTT; CDR3 protein: CASSYAGRVQEAFF
V gene: TRBV6-5; clone size: .; D gene: .; J gene: TRBJ1-2; CDR3 DNA: TGTGCCAGCAAAACAGGGTCACGGCGTGGCTACACCTTC; CDR3 protein: CASKTGSRRGYTF
V gene: TRBV6-5; clone size: .; D gene: .; J gene: TRBJ2-5; CDR3 DNA: TGTGCCAGCGGTCTGCTGGGCCAGCAGTACTTC; CDR3 protein: CASGLLGQQYF
V gene: TRBV7-2; clone size: .; D gene: .; J gene: TRBJ2-3; CDR3 DNA: TGTGCCAGCAGCTTAACCCACACAGATACGCAGTATTTT; CDR3 protein: CASSLTHTDTQYF